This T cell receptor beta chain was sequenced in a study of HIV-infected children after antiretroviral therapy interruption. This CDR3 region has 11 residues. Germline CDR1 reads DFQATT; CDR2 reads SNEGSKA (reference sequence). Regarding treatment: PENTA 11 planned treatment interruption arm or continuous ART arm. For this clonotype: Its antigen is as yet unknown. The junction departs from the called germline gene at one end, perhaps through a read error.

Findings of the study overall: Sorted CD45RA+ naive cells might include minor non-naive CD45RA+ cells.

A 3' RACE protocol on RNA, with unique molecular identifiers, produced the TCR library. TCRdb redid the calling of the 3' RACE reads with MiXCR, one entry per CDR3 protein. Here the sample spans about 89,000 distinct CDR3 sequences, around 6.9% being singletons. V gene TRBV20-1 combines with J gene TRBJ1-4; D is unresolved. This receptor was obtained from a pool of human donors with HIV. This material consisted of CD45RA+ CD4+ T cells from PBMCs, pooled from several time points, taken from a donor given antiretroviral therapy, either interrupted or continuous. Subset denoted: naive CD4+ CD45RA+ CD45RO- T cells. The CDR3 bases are TGCAGTGCCTATTCTCGGGAAATACTGTTTTTT. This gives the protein CSAYSREILFF.